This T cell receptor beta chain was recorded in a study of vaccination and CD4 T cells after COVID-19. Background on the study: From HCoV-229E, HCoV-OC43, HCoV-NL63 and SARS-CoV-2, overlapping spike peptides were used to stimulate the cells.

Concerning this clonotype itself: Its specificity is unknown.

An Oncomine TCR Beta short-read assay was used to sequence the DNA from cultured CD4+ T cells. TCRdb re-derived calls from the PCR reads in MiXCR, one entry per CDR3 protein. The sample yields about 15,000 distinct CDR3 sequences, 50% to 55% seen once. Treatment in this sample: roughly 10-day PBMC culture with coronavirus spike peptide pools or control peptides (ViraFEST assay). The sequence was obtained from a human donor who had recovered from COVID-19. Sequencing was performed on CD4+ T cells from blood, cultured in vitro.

CDR3 in amino acids: CASNRDSYNEQFF. The CDR3 bases are TGTGCCAGTAACCGGGACAGCTACAATGAGCAGTTCTTC. The V call is TRBV19, the J call TRBJ2-1; 7 bases agree with TRBD1. From germline, CDR1 is LNHDA and CDR2 SQIVND (reference sequence). J was trimmed by 3 bases and V by 7 bases; bases with no gene match: 3. CDR3 length equals 13 residues.